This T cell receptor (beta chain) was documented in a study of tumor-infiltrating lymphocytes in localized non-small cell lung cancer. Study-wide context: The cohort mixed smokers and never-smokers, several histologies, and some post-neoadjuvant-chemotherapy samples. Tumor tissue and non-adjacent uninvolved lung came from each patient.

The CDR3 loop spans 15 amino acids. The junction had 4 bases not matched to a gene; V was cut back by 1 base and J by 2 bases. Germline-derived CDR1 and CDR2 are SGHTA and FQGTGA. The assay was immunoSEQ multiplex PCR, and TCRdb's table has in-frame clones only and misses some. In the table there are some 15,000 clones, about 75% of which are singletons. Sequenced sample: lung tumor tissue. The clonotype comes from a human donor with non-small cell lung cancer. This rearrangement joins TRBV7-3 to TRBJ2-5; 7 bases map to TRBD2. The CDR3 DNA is TGTGCCAGCAGCTTAAGTTCTAGCGGACAAGAGACCCAGTACTTC. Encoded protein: CASSLSSSGQETQYF.